This T cell receptor (beta chain) was identified in a study of blood T cells in healthy people across ages. Study-level findings and limits: Higher naive T cell percentage went strongly together with higher TCR beta diversity.

Using a J-beta primer mix together with a sample-barcoded 5' primer, a second PCR was run for roughly 7 to 11 cycles. All samples gave at least 2.5 million CDR3-containing paired-end reads. TCRdb re-called the 5' RACE reads with MiXCR, one entry per CDR3 protein. In the table there are about 970,000 distinct CDR3 sequences, 51% of which are singletons. The V end lost 1 base, the J end lost 0 bases, and 4 bases lay between the germline ends. There are 14 residues in the CDR3. The germline gives CDR1 DFQATT, CDR2 SNEGSKA (reference sequence). About this clonotype itself: As yet, its antigen is unknown.

Donation came from healthy Caucasian individuals in Russia who were aged 6 to 90. Sequenced: blood. The V call is TRBV20-1, the J call TRBJ2-6; D remains ambiguous. This TCR was recovered from a woman aged 55-69 years in good health. CDR3: CSARVASGANVLTF. In DNA form, the CDR3 reads TGCAGTGCTAGAGTCGCCTCTGGGGCCAACGTCCTGACTTTC.